The clone carrying this T cell receptor beta chain came up a few times. In germline, CDR1 is SGHNT, CDR2 YYREEE (reference sequence). J lost 5 bases, V lost 3 bases, and 4 bases had no gene match. The length of the CDR3 is 14 residues. The source of the sample is a study of beta chain features in type 1 diabetes. The overall study: Comparable age, gender and cell yields were observed in patients relative to healthy donors.

As every portion of the isolated RNA was reverse transcribed, the sequencing read expressed TCRB transcripts. Only in-frame clones appear in the TCRdb table, and some are missing; sequencing was by immunoSEQ multiplex PCR. The table includes roughly 180,000 clones, approximately 13% detected once. Each of the sorted populations had a purity greater than 98%. The sequence derives from a woman younger than 35 in good health. The J gene is TRBJ2-2, the V gene TRBV5-4; TRBD2 agrees at 7 bases. The sample taken for sequencing was central memory CD4+ T cells from blood. CDR3 bases: TGTGCCAGCAGCTCTAGCGGTATGACCGGGGAGCTGTTTTTT. Its protein is CASSSSGMTGELFF.